This record covers a single TCR beta chain. The antigen is unknown. The method was immunoSEQ multiplex PCR; TCRdb's version includes in-frame clones alone and lacks a portion of them. In the table there are under 35,000 clones, 84% of which are singletons. V gave up 2 bases and J gave up 4 bases, with 7 bases separating them. The CDR3 spans 13 residues. Per germline, CDR1 SGHNT and CDR2 YYREEE (reference sequence). This sample was included in a study of lymphopenia after photon versus proton radiotherapy. Points from the study as a whole: Photon-treated patients lost naive T cells and TCR diversity; proton-treated stayed stable. After the lymphocyte nadir, photon-treated repertoires showed oligoclonal expansion, especially of CD8+ Temra cells. Post-nadir TCR diversity decline inversely tracked overall survival among those who died. Authors raise, but do not show, better survival with proton therapy.

The starting material was peripheral blood, obtained from a patient treated with proton-based radiotherapy. The clonotype originates from a woman aged 65 to 85 with pancreatic cancer. J is TRBJ1-5 and V is TRBV5-4; weak D call: TRBD1 (6 bases). This CDR3 is CASSLQGNQPQHF. DNA of the CDR3: TGTGCCAGCAGCTTACAGGGAAATCAGCCCCAGCATTTT.